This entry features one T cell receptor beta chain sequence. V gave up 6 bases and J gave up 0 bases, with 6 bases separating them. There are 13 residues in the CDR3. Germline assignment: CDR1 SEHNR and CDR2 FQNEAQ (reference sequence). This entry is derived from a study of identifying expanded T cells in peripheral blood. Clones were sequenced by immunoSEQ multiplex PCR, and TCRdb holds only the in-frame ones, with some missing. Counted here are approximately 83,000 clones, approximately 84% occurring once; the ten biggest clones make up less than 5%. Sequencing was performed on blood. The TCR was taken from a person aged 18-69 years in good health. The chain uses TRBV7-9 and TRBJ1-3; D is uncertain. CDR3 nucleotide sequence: TGTGCCAGCAGTTCGAGCTCTGGAAACACCATATATTTT. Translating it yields CASSSSSGNTIYF.